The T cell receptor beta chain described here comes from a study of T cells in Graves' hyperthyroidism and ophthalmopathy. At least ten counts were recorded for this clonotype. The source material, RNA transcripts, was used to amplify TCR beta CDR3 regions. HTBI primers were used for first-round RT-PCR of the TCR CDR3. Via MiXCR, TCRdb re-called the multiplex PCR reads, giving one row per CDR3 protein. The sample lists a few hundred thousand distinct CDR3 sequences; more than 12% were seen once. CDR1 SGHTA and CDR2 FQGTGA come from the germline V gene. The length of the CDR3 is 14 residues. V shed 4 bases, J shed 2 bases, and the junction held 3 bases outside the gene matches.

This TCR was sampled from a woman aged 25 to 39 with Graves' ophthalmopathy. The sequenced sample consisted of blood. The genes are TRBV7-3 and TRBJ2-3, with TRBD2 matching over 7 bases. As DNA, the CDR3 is TGTGCCAGCAGCTATAGCGGGTTCACAGATACGCAGTATTTT. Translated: CASSYSGFTDTQYF.